This T cell receptor (beta chain) comes out of a study of PD-1 blockade in classical Hodgkin lymphoma. For the study at large: Patients were administered nivolumab (3 mg/kg intravenously) every 2 weeks.

Regarding the study as a whole: The study reported lower baseline TCR diversity in newly diagnosed patients than in healthy donors. Prior to therapy, complete responders displayed diversity much like that of newly diagnosed patients.

On this clone itself: Its antigen is not known.

Generated by immunoSEQ multiplex PCR, the TCRdb table keeps only in-frame clones and is missing some. The table has around 41,000 clones, roughly 70% seen once; the top ten hold 2.5% to 3.5%. All trial patients relapsed after autologous stem cell transplantation. Patients had relapsed/refractory classical Hodgkin lymphoma with complete response, partial response or progressive disease as best response. The ends were cut back, 10 bases at V and 2 bases at J, with 36 bases in the middle. Per germline, CDR1 WSHSY and CDR2 SAAADI. CDR3 length equals 20 residues. The sample was peripheral blood mononuclear cells (PBMCs), taken before the second cycle of nivolumab. This TCR came from a human donor with classical Hodgkin lymphoma. The chain recombines TRBV10-2 with TRBJ2-7; D is unresolved. The chain's CDR3 is CATTLEPGDIRPWATYEQYF. DNA of the CDR3: TGCGCCACCACGTTGGAACCTGGCGACATCAGACCGTGGGCCACCTACGAGCAGTACTTC.